These 2 T cell receptor beta chains originate from one sample sequenced in a study of molecular identifiers for immune sequencing clone quantification. TCRdb itself ran the PCR reads through MiXCR, one entry per CDR3 protein. The sample has approximately 630,000 distinct CDR3 sequences, roughly 27% seen once. The sample was naive CD8+ T cells from blood, with Jurkat cell RNA spiked in. The subset was: FACS-sorted CD8+CD4-CCR7+CD45RA+ naive T cells. All receptors come from a human donor in good health. Some libraries in this study had Jurkat cell RNA spiked in.

This clonotype was seen many times. The chain has TRBV20-1 and TRBJ2-3, with 7 bases that match TRBD2. The CDR3 extends over 14 amino acids. V dropped 0 bases and J dropped 1; count of bases not matched to a gene: 1. Germline CDR1 DFQATT, CDR2 SNEGSKA (reference sequence). CDR3 coding DNA: TGCAGTGCTAGAGATCGGGGGGGCACAGATACGCAGTATTTT. As protein: CSARDRGGTDTQYF.

In its sample, this clonotype was seen many times. The chain carries TRBV7-9 and TRBJ1-1; D uncertain. V lost 6 bases and J lost 0, with 5 bases in between. CDR1 is SEHNR, CDR2 FQNEAQ, per germline (reference sequence). The CDR3 consists of 12 residues. The CDR3 sequence: CASSFVNTEAFF. The CDR3 DNA reads as TGTGCCAGCAGTTTTGTGAACACTGAAGCTTTCTTT.